Presented here are 5 T cell receptor beta chains from one specimen sequenced in a study of T cells in Graves' hyperthyroidism and ophthalmopathy. Amplification of TCR beta CDR3 regions was performed using RNA transcripts as template. Primed by the HTBI set, a first-round RT-PCR was run on the TCR CDR3. TCRdb passed the multiplex PCR reads through MiXCR, listing each CDR3 protein once. Among about 340,000 distinct CDR3 sequences listed, roughly 18% were seen once. The sample comprised blood. These receptors were collected from a woman between 50 and 59 years old with Graves' hyperthyroidism.

The chain couples TRBV29-1 to TRBJ1-1; 9 bases are a match to TRBD1. The V gene end was trimmed by 7 bases and the J gene end by 0 bases; junction bases not matched to a gene: 3. Germline V gene data show CDR1 as SQVTM and CDR2 as ANQGSEA. CDR3 length: 13 amino acids. The CDR3 loop reads CSGRDRVNTEAFF. In DNA, the CDR3 is TGCAGCGGCCGGGACAGGGTGAACACTGAAGCTTTCTTT.

About this clonotype itself: An end of the junction does not agree with germline; a read error may underlie this. The chain combines TRBV2 with TRBJ2-2; D might be TRBD2 (7 bases). The CDR3 runs to 17 residues. The germline gives CDR1 SNHLY, CDR2 FYNNEI. CDR3 bases: TGTGTCAGCAGTGAACGGGGGGCAGGGGAGCGCACCGGGGAGCTGTTTTTT. Its translation: CVSSERGAGERTGELFF.

The table lists this clonotype with many counts. The chain links TRBV6-2 or TRBV6-3 to TRBJ2-7; 8 nucleotides match TRBD2. With 6 bases clipped from V and 2 bases from J, the junction kept 9 bases outside the gene matches. CDR1 and CDR2 (germline): MNHEY, SVGEGT. The CDR3 length is 15 residues. CDR3 amino acids: CASRPSSGSPYEQYF. CDR3 DNA sequence: TGTGCCAGCAGGCCTTCCAGCGGGAGCCCCTACGAGCAGTACTTC.

The chain couples TRBV7-9 to TRBJ1-3; no firm D call. This CDR3 has 16 residues. Germline V lookup: CDR1 SEHNR, CDR2 FQNEAQ (reference sequence). V was clipped by 5 bases and J by 4 bases, with 18 bases between them. For the CDR3, the DNA is TGTGCCAGCAGCCCCAAAACCTACGGGTTCGGAAACACCATATATTTT. Translated: CASSPKTYGFGNTIYF.

The chain carries TRBV29-1 and TRBJ1-1, with unresolved D. Germline-derived CDR1 and CDR2 are SQVTM and ANQGSEA. CDR3 length equals 13 residues. Between the trimmed V and J ends, which lost 3 bases and 4 bases, there was a span of 12 bases. CDR3 residues: CSVDREDSTEAFF. CDR3 DNA sequence: TGCAGCGTTGACCGGGAGGATAGCACTGAAGCTTTCTTT.